Sequencing of this TCR beta chain was carried out in a study of cytomegalovirus exposure and HLA in healthy donors. Study in general: Samples from HLA-typed donors yielded some 85 million unique TCRs in an early data release.

Overall study results and limits: Some TCR beta chains (roughly 150 of them) were listed as cytomegalovirus-associated.

The V gene end was trimmed by 5 bases and the J gene end by 9 bases; junction bases not matched to a gene: 8. Germline CDR1 MDHEN, CDR2 SYDVKM. The length of the CDR3 is 15 residues. The study ran its PCR with 60 Vbeta and 13 Jbeta primers. TCRdb's copy holds only in-frame clones and misses some; the assay was immunoSEQ multiplex PCR. The sample lists 160,000 or so clones, around 83% occurring once. The table lists this clone with a count of one. What it recognizes is unknown. The study sampled nominally healthy donors, though unrecorded immune exposures were likely. The sample was PBMCs. This receptor was obtained from a man aged 45-65 years in good health and CMV-seropositive. The chain links TRBV28 to TRBJ1-6, with 9 bases identical to TRBD1. DNA for the CDR3: TGTGCCAGCAGTACCCACCGGGACAGGGCTTCACCCCTCCACTTT. Translating it yields CASSTHRDRASPLHF.